Listed here is a single T cell receptor (beta chain). Synthesis of cDNA was accomplished via 5'RACE employing 10-nucleotide random UMIs. Whenever a sequencing run was performed, it yielded over 190 million TCR-beta sequences from 15-18 subjects. TCRdb fed the 5' RACE reads into MiXCR, producing one record per CDR3 protein. The data show around 52,000 distinct CDR3 sequences, with about 5.8% seen just once and approximately 1.5% held by the top ten. Germline V gene lookup returns CDR1 DFQATT and CDR2 SNEGSKA (reference sequence). V was shortened by 5 bases and J by 3 bases, with 7 bases between the two germline ends. This CDR3 contains 11 residues. The sorted libraries took fewer than 1.2 million CD4+ or CD8+ T cells. The data derive from a study of neurological immune-mediated disorders.

The chain has TRBV20-1 and TRBJ1-2; D remains ambiguous. This TCR was sampled from a woman aged 18 to 35 with multiple sclerosis. The specimen sequenced was CD4+ T cells from blood. The CDR3 here is CSAALDYGYTF. The CDR3 DNA reads as TGCAGTGCTGCATTGGACTATGGCTACACCTTC.